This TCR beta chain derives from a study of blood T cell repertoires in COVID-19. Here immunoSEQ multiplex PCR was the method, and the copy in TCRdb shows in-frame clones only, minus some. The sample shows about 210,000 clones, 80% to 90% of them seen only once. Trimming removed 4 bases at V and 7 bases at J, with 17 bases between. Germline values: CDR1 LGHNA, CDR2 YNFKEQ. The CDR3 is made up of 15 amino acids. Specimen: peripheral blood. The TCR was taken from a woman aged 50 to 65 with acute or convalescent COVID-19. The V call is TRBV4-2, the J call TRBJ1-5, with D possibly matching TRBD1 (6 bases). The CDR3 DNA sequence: TGTGCCAGCAGCCCGACAGGTCTAGGTGGGCAGCCCCAGCATTTT. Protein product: CASSPTGLGGQPQHF.